These 16 T cell receptor beta chains originate from one sample sequenced in a study of control samples from healthy donors and cancer patients (dated by TCRdb to 2018 to 2020). Library preparation employed the immunoSEQ multiplex PCR assay. Not all clones reach the TCRdb copy of this immuneACCESS table, which keeps in-frame sequences only. Checked studies attribute under half of the gap to unresolved V genes and leave the rest unexplained. This sample has 120,000 to 150,000 clones in its table, and about nine tenths of those were observed once. The ten largest clones take up about 10% of the sample. Specimen: blood. All receptors derive from a young man in good health.

The V gene is TRBV7-9, the J gene TRBJ2-5; the D gene is possibly TRBD1 (5 bases). Germline lookup yields CDR1 SEHNR and CDR2 FQNEAQ (reference sequence). The CDR3 totals 13 residues. V was pared by 0 bases and J by 4 bases, with 6 bases between. The CDR3 DNA is TGTGCCAGCAGCTTAGCAGGGGCAGAGACCCAGTACTTC. Amino acids: CASSLAGAETQYF.

This chain connects TRBV27 to TRBJ1-1; the match to TRBD1 covers 7 bases. The CDR3 is 17 residues long. Germline loops: CDR1 MNHEY, CDR2 SMNVEV (reference sequence). The V and J ends lost 3 bases and 2 bases, in that order; junction bases with no gene match: 12. The CDR3 coding sequence is TGTGCCAGCAGTTTGGTAATATTTGGACAGGTAAACACTGAAGCTTTCTTT. Amino acids: CASSLVIFGQVNTEAFF.

The J gene is TRBJ2-7, the V gene TRBV27; TRBD2 matches at 8 bases. The CDR3 contains 15 residues. After removal of 3 bases from V and 2 bases from J, the junction contained 6 bases not matched to a gene. The germline V gene has CDR1 MNHEY and CDR2 SMNVEV (reference sequence). CDR3 DNA: TGTGCCAGCAGTTTCTACGGGAGGGGAGCCTACGAGCAGTACTTC. This translates into CASSFYGRGAYEQYF.

V is TRBV4-1 and J is TRBJ2-1, with TRBD2 matching over 8 bases. The junction had 5 bases not matched to a gene; V was cut back by 3 bases and J by 1 base. This CDR3 has 16 amino acids. Germline V gene sequence: CDR1 MGHRA, CDR2 YSYEKL. The CDR3 region is CASSQKLAGSYNEQFF. CDR3 sequence (DNA): TGCGCCAGCAGCCAGAAATTAGCGGGATCCTACAATGAGCAGTTCTTC.

The gene calls are TRBV6-4 and TRBJ1-6, with 9 bases fitting TRBD1. The CDR3 spans 15 residues. Trimming cost V 6 bases and J 8 bases; bases outside gene matches: 8. Germline V gene sequence: CDR1 MRHNA, CDR2 SNTAGT. The CDR3 sequence: CASSKTGGADSPLHF. In nucleotides, the CDR3 is TGTGCCAGCAGCAAAACAGGGGGCGCCGATTCACCCCTCCACTTT.

The chain links TRBV6-5 to TRBJ2-7; D ambiguous. CDR1 MNHEY and CDR2 SVGAGI come from the germline V gene. The V gene lost 1 base and the J gene lost 6 bases, with 4 bases spanning the gap. The CDR3 runs 11 residues. The CDR3 DNA reads as TGTGCCAGCAGTTACTTAGGCGAGCAGTACTTC. Its translation: CASSYLGEQYF.

The chain recombines TRBV29-1 with TRBJ2-7; D perhaps matches TRBD1 (5 bases). The CDR3 runs 12 residues. Germline assignment: CDR1 SQVTM and CDR2 ANQGSEA. Trimming cost V 6 bases and J 3 bases, with 12 bases left between them. The CDR3 loop is CSVRIGVYEQYF. In nucleotides, the CDR3 is TGCAGCGTACGTATAGGGGTCTACGAGCAGTACTTC.

The rearrangement uses TRBV20-1 and TRBJ1-2, with D uncertain. The V end was cut by 6 bases, the J end by 5 bases, with 10 bases between. In germline, CDR1 is DFQATT, CDR2 SNEGSKA (reference sequence). This CDR3 has 11 residues. The CDR3 region is CSAKSGYGYTF. Here the CDR3 DNA reads TGCAGTGCCAAGAGTGGTTATGGCTACACCTTC.

The chain combines TRBV27 with TRBJ1-2; 7 nucleotides align to TRBD1. The CDR3 loop spans 17 amino acids. V dropped 6 bases and J dropped 4; count of bases not matched to a gene: 17. Germline CDR1 is MNHEY and CDR2 is SMNVEV (reference sequence). CDR3 residues: CASSQRGLDRAAYGYTF. DNA of the CDR3: TGTGCCAGCAGCCAAAGGGGTTTAGACAGGGCGGCCTATGGCTACACCTTC.

J is TRBJ1-1 and V is TRBV9; TRBD1 matches 7 bases. This CDR3 spans 15 amino acids. V gave up 0 bases and J gave up 6 bases; unmatched junction bases: 8. Germline assignment: CDR1 SGDLS and CDR2 YYNGEE. The CDR3 protein is CASSVEEGASPEAFF. The CDR3 region has the DNA TGTGCCAGCAGCGTAGAGGAGGGGGCGAGCCCTGAAGCTTTCTTT.

V usage is TRBV28 and J usage is TRBJ2-1; 8 bases map to TRBD1. V lost 1 base, J lost 4 bases, and 15 bases stayed unmatched. Germline loops: CDR1 MDHEN, CDR2 SYDVKM. This CDR3 is built from 19 residues. The CDR3 coding sequence is TGTGCCAGCAGTTTATTCTGGACAGGGAAAGACAGGGTTTACAATGAGCAGTTCTTC. Protein: CASSLFWTGKDRVYNEQFF. Supplemented by reference TRBV28 and TRBJ2-1, the full variable domain reads DVKVTQSSRYLVKRTGEKVFLECVQDMDHENMFWYRQDPGLGLRLIYFSYDVKMKEKGDIPEGYSVSREKKERFSLILESASTNQTSMYLCASSLFWTGKDRVYNEQFFGPGTRLTVL.

This chain uses TRBV28 with TRBJ2-7; TRBD1 agrees at 10 bases. The CDR3 runs to 15 residues. Trimming at V came to 6 bases and at J to 2 bases, leaving 7 bases not matched to a gene. Germline lookup yields CDR1 MDHEN and CDR2 SYDVKM. The CDR3 protein is CASSPGTGVAYEQYF. CDR3 sequence (DNA): TGTGCCAGCAGCCCCGGGACAGGGGTCGCCTACGAGCAGTACTTC.

The chain uses TRBV5-1 and TRBJ2-3; D might be TRBD1 (8 bases). The V and J ends lost 5 bases and 0 bases respectively, with 28 bases between them. Per the germline V gene, CDR1 is SGHRS and CDR2 is YFSETQ. The CDR3 loop spans 20 amino acids. The chain's CDR3 is CASRGTGLEAGRHSTDTQYF. The CDR3 DNA follows: TGCGCCAGCAGAGGGACAGGATTGGAAGCGGGACGGCATAGCACAGATACGCAGTATTTT.

This sequence joins TRBV2 and TRBJ2-2; 8 bases agree with TRBD2. V was clipped by 0 bases and J by 3 bases; unmatched bases: 6. CDR3 length: 17 amino acids. Looked up from germline, CDR1 is SNHLY and CDR2 is FYNNEI. The CDR3 is CASSEALQAGDTGELFF. The CDR3 DNA reads TGTGCCAGCAGTGAAGCGCTTCAAGCGGGGGACACCGGGGAGCTGTTTTTT.

CDR3 region: CASRSLAQLNTEAFF. The CDR3 DNA reads as TGTGCCAGCAGGTCCCTGGCACAACTGAACACTGAAGCTTTCTTT. The rearrangement uses TRBV7-9 and TRBJ1-1; D remains unclear. The CDR3 has 15 residues. The germline gives CDR1 SEHNR, CDR2 FQNEAQ (reference sequence). V was shortened by 6 bases and J by 0 bases, with 14 bases between the two germline ends.

The V call is TRBV28, the J call TRBJ2-1; 8 bases fit TRBD1. The ends lost 3 bases at V and 3 bases at J; junction bases unmatched: 13. Germline-derived CDR1 and CDR2 are MDHEN and SYDVKM. The CDR3 totals 18 residues. The CDR3 sequence is CASSFPGGLGGNYNEQFF. Written as DNA, the CDR3 is TGTGCCAGCAGTTTTCCAGGGGGCTTGGGCGGGAACTACAATGAGCAGTTCTTC.